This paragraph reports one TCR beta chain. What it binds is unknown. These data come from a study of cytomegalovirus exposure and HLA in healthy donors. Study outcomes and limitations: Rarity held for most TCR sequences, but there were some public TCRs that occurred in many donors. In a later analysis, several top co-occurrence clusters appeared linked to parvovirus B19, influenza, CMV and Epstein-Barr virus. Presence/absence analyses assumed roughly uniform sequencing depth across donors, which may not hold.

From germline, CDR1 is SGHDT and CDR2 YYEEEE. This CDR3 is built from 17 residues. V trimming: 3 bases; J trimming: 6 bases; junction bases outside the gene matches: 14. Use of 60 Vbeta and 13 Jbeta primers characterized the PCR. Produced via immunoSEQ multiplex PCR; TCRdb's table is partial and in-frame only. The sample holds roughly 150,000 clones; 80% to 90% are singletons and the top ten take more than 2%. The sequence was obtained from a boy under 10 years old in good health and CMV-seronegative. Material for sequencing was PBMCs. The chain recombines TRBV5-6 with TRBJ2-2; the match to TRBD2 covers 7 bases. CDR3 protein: CASSSTWTRLEAGELFF. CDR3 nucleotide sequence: TGTGCCAGCAGCTCCACTTGGACTAGACTAGAGGCCGGGGAGCTGTTTTTT.